This T cell receptor beta chain was sequenced during a study of OX40 agonist ivuxolimab in advanced cancers. Study-level information: Melanoma, hepatocellular carcinoma, head and neck or renal cell cancer occurred in dose-escalation patients. Two patients with cutaneous melanoma and one with hepatocellular carcinoma, three in total, showed partial responses.

Sequencing was performed with immunoSEQ multiplex PCR; in TCRdb, only in-frame clones are kept and a portion is missing. This sample has roughly 22,000 clones, with 70% to 90% found just once. Remarks on this clone: Its antigen is unknown.

The CDR3 is made up of 15 amino acids. Per germline, CDR1 SGHNT and CDR2 YENEEA. V gave up 4 bases and J gave up 6 bases, with 18 bases separating them. The study, taken as a whole, reports: CD4+ T cells averaged fewer expanded clones than CD8+ T cells.

The timepoints at which blood was sampled were baseline, cycle 4 day 1, and cycle 7 day 1. This clonotype was sampled from an adult with an advanced solid tumor such as melanoma, head and neck, liver or kidney cancer. The material sequenced was CD4+ or CD8+ T cells sorted from blood, taken in a trial of the OX40 agonist ivuxolimab. The chain is built from TRBV11-3 and TRBJ1-2; D is ambiguous. CDR3 nucleotides: TGTGCCAGCAGCTCCACCTTGTCCGGGGTCCATGGCTACACCTTC. Translation: CASSSTLSGVHGYTF.